This passage covers 8 T cell receptor beta chains from one sample sequenced in a study of CD8 T cells in ankylosing spondylitis (dated 2017 in TCRdb). The receptor library was made with 5' RACE. The sequencer was an Illumina HiSeq 2500. TCRdb itself trimmed the public reads at Q25 with fastp, ran MiXCR and retained productive beta chains. Rows with a matching CDR3 protein are joined into one entry that keeps the most common DNA and genes. The sample table contains roughly 250,000 distinct CDR3 sequences; only one count was recorded for approximately 9% of them. Approximately 6.3% of the sample is taken by the ten largest. Sequenced: blood, either unsorted or a sorted T cell fraction (not recorded which). These receptors all come from a male donor with ankylosing spondylitis or in good health (not recorded which).

There are many counts of this clonotype. The gene calls are TRBV29-1 and TRBJ2-3, with D maybe TRBD2 (5 bases). This CDR3 has 15 residues. V dropped 4 bases and J dropped 2 bases, with 16 bases sitting between them. Per germline, CDR1 SQVTM and CDR2 ANQGSEA. CDR3 residues: CSVGLGRGYTDTQYF. CDR3 nucleotides: TGCAGCGTTGGCCTTGGCAGAGGGTACACAGATACGCAGTATTTT.

The gene calls are TRBV19 and TRBJ2-3; D is ambiguous. Per the germline V gene, CDR1 is LNHDA and CDR2 is SQIVND (reference sequence). V was cut by 5 bases and J by 2 bases, with 14 bases left in between. This CDR3 has 15 residues. The CDR3, as DNA: TGTGCCAGTAGTCCGGACGGCAGGTACACAGATACGCAGTATTTT. This codes for CASSPDGRYTDTQYF. Full variable domain (rest looked up from reference TRBV19 and TRBJ2-3): DGGITQSPKYLFRKEGQNVTLSCEQNLNHDAMYWYRQDPGQGLRLIYYSQIVNDFQKGDIAEGYSVSREKKESFPLTVTSAQKNPTAFYLCASSPDGRYTDTQYFGPGTRLTVL.

A few counts support this clonotype. The J gene is TRBJ2-7, the V gene TRBV7-2; D gene uncertain. The CDR3 is made up of 15 amino acids. Germline lookup yields CDR1 SGHTA and CDR2 FQGNSA. Trimming stripped 4 bases from V and 0 bases from J, with 13 bases between. CDR3 coding DNA: TGTGCCAGCAGCTCTAGGGCTGGGGACTCCTACGAGCAGTACTTC. Its protein product is CASSSRAGDSYEQYF.

The V gene is TRBV6-2 or TRBV6-3, the J gene TRBJ2-2, with 7 bases lining up with TRBD2. With V trimmed by 5 bases and J by 0 bases, 6 bases remained unmatched. This CDR3 region has 16 residues. From germline, CDR1 is MNHEY and CDR2 SVGEGT. Here the CDR3 reads CASSRRGIPNTGELFF. CDR3 coding DNA: TGTGCCAGCAGTAGGCGGGGGATACCGAACACCGGGGAGCTGTTTTTT.

The gene calls are TRBV7-9 and TRBJ2-5; D is tentatively TRBD1 or TRBD2 (6 bases each). The CDR3 sequence is 16 residues long. Germline CDR1 and CDR2: SEHNR and FQNEAQ (reference sequence). Trimming pared 6 bases from V and 1 base from J, leaving 18 bases between. The CDR3 DNA is TGTGCCAGCAGGATATGGCCGGGGGCCATCCAAGAGACCCAGTACTTC. Translation: CASRIWPGAIQETQYF.

This clonotype showed up just a few times. V is TRBV4-1 and J is TRBJ2-3; tentative D call: TRBD2 (5 bases). The CDR3 has 14 residues. The germline V and J ends were trimmed by 1 base and 7 bases, with 12 bases remaining between them. CDR1 and CDR2 (germline): MGHRA, YSYEKL. The CDR3 sequence is CASSQGLAINTQYF. The CDR3 nucleotides are TGCGCCAGCAGCCAAGGGCTAGCAATAAATACGCAGTATTTT.

This clonotype was seen ten or more times. This chain uses TRBV7-9 with TRBJ1-2; D is unclear. The germline V gene has CDR1 SEHNR and CDR2 FQNEAQ (reference sequence). V was clipped by 5 bases and J by 0 bases, with 7 bases between them. The CDR3 spans 13 residues. The CDR3 reads CASSPPANYGYTF. The CDR3 DNA sequence: TGTGCCAGCAGCCCCCCAGCTAACTATGGCTACACCTTC.

This clonotype was detected ten times or more. This chain links TRBV19 with TRBJ1-2; TRBD1 might be the D (5 bases). V lost 4 bases and J lost 8, with 17 bases in between. Germline V gene data show CDR1 as LNHDA and CDR2 as SQIVND (reference sequence). The CDR3 contains 14 residues. The CDR3 region is CASSTGTFTGGYTF. The CDR3 bases are TGTGCCAGTAGTACCGGGACCTTTACCGGCGGCTACACCTTC.